A single sample is the source of the 27 T cell receptor beta chains below, sequenced in a study of identical twins. TCRdb analysed the 5' RACE reads with MiXCR anew, one entry per CDR3 protein. The sample has 510,000 or so distinct CDR3 sequences; nearly 15% are singletons. These data were also filed under a second study, of yellow fever vaccine responses in identical twins.

Input material: CD4+ T cells sorted from blood. The receptors derive from a woman between 18 and 30 years old in good health.

The CDR3 here is CASSLYASGSTDTQYF. CDR3 in DNA: TGTGCCAGCAGTTTATATGCTAGCGGGAGCACAGATACGCAGTATTTT. The chain has TRBV28 and TRBJ2-3, with 8 nucleotides matching TRBD2. This CDR3 comprises 16 residues. Germline V gene sequence: CDR1 MDHEN, CDR2 SYDVKM. Unmatched junction bases numbered 3, after V lost 1 base and J lost 0 bases.

J is TRBJ2-2 and V is TRBV12-3 or TRBV12-4, with D possibly being TRBD1 (5 bases). Between the trimmed V and J ends, which lost 7 bases and 1 base, there was a span of 13 bases. The CDR3 runs to 15 residues. CDR3 in amino acids: CASTTETENTGELFF. The CDR3 DNA sequence: TGTGCCAGCACAACAGAGACAGAGAACACCGGGGAGCTGTTTTTT.

The gene calls are TRBV5-1 and TRBJ2-7; maybe TRBD1 (5 bases). This CDR3 has 13 residues. The V end was cut by 5 bases, the J end by 2 bases, with 11 bases between. Germline V gives CDR1 SGHRS, CDR2 YFSETQ. The CDR3 DNA reads TGCGCCAGCAGTAGGGGTCCCCCCTACGAGCAGTACGTC. Protein product: CASSRGPPYEQYV.

This clonotype was observed at least ten times. V is TRBV12-3 or TRBV12-4 and J is TRBJ2-2, with D perhaps matching TRBD1 (6 bases). V lost 5 bases and J 8 bases, leaving 12 bases between the germline ends. This CDR3 is built from 13 residues. CDR3 coding DNA: TGTGCCAGCAGTCCTACTGGGACAGGGGAGCTGTTTTTT. This encodes CASSPTGTGELFF.

The chain links TRBV7-9 to TRBJ2-6; 8 bases agree with TRBD1. There are 17 residues in the CDR3. Trimming cost V 6 bases and J 0 bases; bases outside gene matches: 7. Germline CDR1 is SEHNR and CDR2 is FQNEAQ (reference sequence). CDR3 bases: TGTGCCAGCAGTCCGGGACAGGCCCCCTCTGGGGCCAACGTCCTGACTTTC. Protein product: CASSPGQAPSGANVLTF. Full variable domain (remainder filled in from reference TRBV7-9 and TRBJ2-6): DTGVSQNPRHKITKRGQNVTFRCDPISEHNRLYWYRQTLGQGPEFLTYFQNEAQLEKSRLLSDRFSAERPKGSFSTLEIQRTEQGDSAMYLCASSPGQAPSGANVLTFGAGSRLTVL.

This sequence joins TRBV19 and TRBJ2-1, with TRBD1 matching 10 bases. J lost 5 bases, V lost 6 bases, and 4 bases had no gene match. There are 14 residues in the CDR3. The germline gives CDR1 LNHDA, CDR2 SQIVND (reference sequence). The CDR3: CASRPGQGNNEQFF. DNA for the CDR3: TGTGCCAGTAGGCCGGGACAGGGGAACAATGAGCAGTTCTTC.

This clonotype appeared a few times. This sequence joins TRBV14 and TRBJ1-6; TRBD1 matches 7 bases. Germline V lookup: CDR1 SGHDN, CDR2 FVKESK. The J segment lost 7 bases and the V segment lost 7 bases, leaving 7 bases of the junction unmatched. The CDR3 spans 14 residues. This CDR3 is CASKIGTANSPLHF. Here the CDR3 DNA reads TGTGCCAGCAAGATAGGGACAGCAAATTCACCCCTCCACTTT.

This clonotype has more than one count but fewer than ten. This chain uses TRBV24-1 with TRBJ2-7; 8 bases fit TRBD2. Germline V gives CDR1 KGHDR, CDR2 SFDVKD. This CDR3 has 16 residues. V lost 5 bases, J lost 3 bases, and 11 bases stayed unmatched. The CDR3 sequence is CATSVATSATNYEQYF. Here the CDR3 DNA reads TGTGCCACCAGTGTAGCGACTAGCGCGACAAACTACGAGCAGTACTTC.

V usage is TRBV20-1 and J usage is TRBJ2-7; no reliable D call. Germline V CDR1 and CDR2: DFQATT, SNEGSKA (reference sequence). V lost 6 bases and J 0 bases, leaving 15 bases between the germline ends. The CDR3 runs to 14 residues. CDR3 DNA sequence: TGCAGTGCCCAGCCGGGTTCAAGCTCCTACGAGCAGTACGTC. As protein: CSAQPGSSSYEQYV.

The rearrangement links TRBV29-1 to TRBJ1-2; 7 bases map to TRBD1. The V gene's germline CDR1 is SQVTM and CDR2 ANQGSEA. CDR3 length: 15 residues. V lost 7 bases to trimming and J lost 4 bases; unmatched junction nucleotides: 15. The CDR3 DNA is TGCAGCGCGATCCCGAAAGACAGGGTCTCCTATGGCTACACCTTC. This gives the protein CSAIPKDRVSYGYTF.

J is TRBJ2-3 and V is TRBV6-4; maybe TRBD2 (5 bases). The CDR3 totals 15 residues. Germline-derived CDR1 and CDR2 are MRHNA and SNTAGT. Trimming took 5 bases from V and 1 from J, leaving 13 bases between them. CDR3 sequence reads: CASSTSFSGTDTQYF. CDR3 sequence (DNA): TGTGCCAGCAGTACCTCGTTTAGCGGCACAGATACGCAGTATTTT.

This chain joins TRBV3-1 and TRBJ1-6; perhaps TRBD1 as D (6 bases). With 2 bases removed from V and 7 bases from J, the gap between germline ends came to 9 bases. The CDR3 has 14 residues. Germline V lookup: CDR1 LGHDT, CDR2 YNNKEL (reference sequence). CDR3 in amino acids: CASSQTGQNSPLHF. The CDR3 DNA follows: TGTGCCAGCAGCCAAACAGGACAGAATTCACCCCTCCACTTT.

This clonotype was counted many times. This sequence joins TRBV2 and TRBJ2-1; D unresolved. V was trimmed by 1 base and J by 4 bases, leaving 2 bases between them. The CDR3 loop spans 12 amino acids. Germline values: CDR1 SNHLY, CDR2 FYNNEI. The CDR3 region is CASSEGYNEQFF. CDR3 DNA sequence: TGTGCCAGCAGTGAAGGGTACAATGAGCAGTTCTTC.

The V and J genes are TRBV11-2 and TRBJ1-1, with D tentatively TRBD1 (6 bases). Between the trimmed V and J ends, which lost 5 bases and 5 bases, there was a span of 15 bases. Per the germline V gene, CDR1 is SGHAT and CDR2 is FQNNGV. CDR3 size: 14 residues. This CDR3 is CASSPRTQGTEAFF. CDR3 DNA sequence: TGTGCCAGCAGCCCCAGAACCCAGGGGACTGAAGCTTTCTTT.

This clonotype was counted only a few times. This rearrangement joins TRBV12-3 or TRBV12-4 to TRBJ1-2; D call uncertain. V lost 5 bases and J 4 bases, leaving 5 bases between the germline ends. The CDR3 totals 11 residues. CDR3 loop: CASSDTYGYTF. In nucleotides, the CDR3 is TGTGCCAGCAGTGATACCTATGGCTACACCTTC.

This chain connects TRBV20-1 to TRBJ2-5, with 9 bases matching TRBD1. J was trimmed by 5 bases and V by 3 bases; bases with no gene match: 7. The CDR3 totals 14 residues. In germline, CDR1 is DFQATT, CDR2 SNEGSKA (reference sequence). CDR3 region: CSARETGGFETQYF. The CDR3 DNA reads TGCAGTGCTAGGGAGACAGGGGGGTTCGAGACCCAGTACTTC.

The chain couples TRBV20-1 to TRBJ2-3; D is unresolved. The V gene's germline CDR1 is DFQATT and CDR2 SNEGSKA (reference sequence). CDR3 length: 13 residues. The germline V and J ends were trimmed by 0 bases and 8 bases, with 12 bases remaining between them. DNA of the CDR3: TGCAGTGCTAGAGATCAGGCCCCCGGTACGCAGTATTTT. Its protein product is CSARDQAPGTQYF.

This clonotype was observed a few times. CDR3 coding DNA: TGTGCCAGCAGCTTAGCGGCACTAGCGGGAGGGGGAGAGCAGTTCTTC. Translated: CASSLAALAGGGEQFF. The V gene is TRBV7-2, the J gene TRBJ2-1; the match to TRBD2 covers 13 bases. The junction had 6 bases not matched to a gene; V was cut back by 0 bases and J by 10 bases. The CDR3 runs to 16 residues. The germline V gene encodes CDR1 SGHTA and CDR2 FQGNSA.

This clonotype was seen a handful of times. The chain is built from TRBV29-1 and TRBJ2-7, with 14 bases lining up with TRBD2. Germline V gene data show CDR1 as SQVTM and CDR2 as ANQGSEA. The CDR3 length is 15 residues. The trim removed 6 bases at V and 2 bases at J, leaving 6 bases unmatched. In DNA, the CDR3 is TGCAGCGTCCAACTGGGACTAGCGGGGGCCTACGAGCAGTACTTC. The encoded protein is CSVQLGLAGAYEQYF.

This clonotype was detected a few times. The rearrangement joins TRBV7-9 to TRBJ1-2; D gene unclear. V lost 4 bases and J lost 4, with 16 bases in between. Germline-derived CDR1 and CDR2 are SEHNR and FQNEAQ (reference sequence). The CDR3 loop spans 15 amino acids. CDR3 coding DNA: TGTGCCAGCAGCTCCCCTTACGGACGGATCTATGGCTACACCTTC. It translates to CASSSPYGRIYGYTF.

This clonotype was observed many times. The chain has TRBV6-1 and TRBJ2-2; 9 bases are a match to TRBD2. CDR3 length: 14 residues. Germline V gene sequence: CDR1 MNHNS, CDR2 SASEGT. Unmatched junction bases numbered 0, after V lost 6 bases and J lost 1 base. As DNA, the CDR3 is TGTGCCAGCAGGACTAGCGGGAACACCGGGGAGCTGTTTTTT. Translated, it gives CASRTSGNTGELFF.

A few counts support this clonotype. The V gene is TRBV3-1, the J gene TRBJ2-4; perhaps D is TRBD1 or TRBD2 (5 bases each). V dropped 4 bases and J dropped 3 bases, with 13 bases sitting between them. The germline V gene has CDR1 LGHDT and CDR2 YNNKEL (reference sequence). This CDR3 is 15 amino acids long. In nucleotides, the CDR3 is TGTGCCAGCAGCCCCCGGGACGGCCTCAAAAACATTCAGTACTTC. Protein: CASSPRDGLKNIQYF.

This chain uses TRBV18 with TRBJ2-7; D may be TRBD1 (6 bases). CDR1 and CDR2 (germline): KGHSH, LQKENI. The CDR3 is 15 amino acids. V shed 4 bases and J shed 1 base, with 14 bases lying between them. The CDR3 DNA sequence: TGTGCCAGCTCACGCCAGGACGGACAGTCCTACGAGCAGTACTTC. It codes for CASSRQDGQSYEQYF.

This clonotype came up a few times. In nucleotides, the CDR3 is TGTGCCAGCAGCCCACGGCGGGGGCAGTTCGAGTTCACAGATACGCAGTATTTT. It translates to CASSPRRGQFEFTDTQYF. The V gene is TRBV11-2, the J gene TRBJ2-3; a weak D match, TRBD2 (7 bases). The CDR3 runs 18 residues. The germline V gene encodes CDR1 SGHAT and CDR2 FQNNGV. The V end lost 5 bases, the J end lost 2 bases, and 23 bases lay between the germline ends. The complete variable domain, with remaining parts taken from reference TRBV11-2 and TRBJ2-3, reads EAGVAQSPRYKIIEKRQSVAFWCNPISGHATLYWYQQILGQGPKLLIQFQNNGVVDDSQLPKDRFSAERLKGVDSTLKIQPAKLEDSAVYLCASSPRRGQFEFTDTQYFGPGTRLTVL.

The table lists this clonotype with a few counts. This sequence joins TRBV5-1 and TRBJ1-1; D call uncertain. Trimming left V 0 bases short and J 1 base short, with 10 bases between. Germline V CDR1 and CDR2: SGHRS, YFSETQ. CDR3 length equals 15 residues. The CDR3 coding sequence is TGCGCCAGCAGCTTGGAAGGGCTCCCGAACACTGAAGCTTTCTTT. Protein product: CASSLEGLPNTEAFF. Together with reference TRBV5-1 and TRBJ1-1, the CDR3 gives the full variable domain: KAGVTQTPRYLIKTRGQQVTLSCSPISGHRSVSWYQQTPGQGLQFLFEYFSETQRNKGNFPGRFSGRQFSNSRSEMNVSTLELGDSALYLCASSLEGLPNTEAFFGQGTRLTVV.

The chain is built from TRBV6-5 and TRBJ2-7, with 9 positions matching TRBD2. CDR1 is MNHEY and CDR2 is SVGAGI in the germline V gene. The CDR3 has 16 residues. Trimming removed 0 bases from V and 2 bases from J; junction bases left unmatched: 5. The CDR3 nucleotides read TGTGCCAGCAGTTACTCGCGGACTAGCGCTACCTACGAGCAGTACTTC. Residues: CASSYSRTSATYEQYF.

The table lists this clonotype with many counts. The CDR3 protein is CASSLGSYTDTQYF. The CDR3 nucleotides are TGCGCCAGCAGCTTGGGCTCTTACACAGATACGCAGTATTTT. The V call is TRBV5-1, the J call TRBJ2-3; D uncertain. V lost 0 bases and J lost 2, with 7 bases in between. The CDR3 consists of 14 residues. The V gene's germline CDR1 is SGHRS and CDR2 YFSETQ.